This T cell receptor (beta chain) was retrieved from a study of T cell responses to AZD1222 COVID-19 vaccine. The CDR3 spans 13 residues. CDR1 is PRHDT, CDR2 FYEKMQ, per germline (reference sequence). Trimming removed 5 bases from V and 6 bases from J, with 12 bases in between. Clones were read by immunoSEQ multiplex PCR, and TCRdb kept only the in-frame ones, dropping some. The repertoire holds roughly 28,000 clones, with approximately 88% as singletons. The sample in question was peripheral blood, obtained on day 0 of AZD1222 vaccination. The TCR comes from an adult in good health. The chain links TRBV13 to TRBJ2-3; tentatively, D is TRBD1 or TRBD2 (5 bases each). The DNA of the CDR3 is TGTGCCAGCAGCCCAAGGTGGGGGGATACGCAGTATTTT. Amino acid sequence: CASSPRWGDTQYF.